This T cell receptor beta chain was sequenced in a study of read filtering for tumor transcriptome and immune sequencing. The library was built from about 370 ng RNA with molecular barcoded adaptors for alpha/delta and beta/gamma chains. TCRdb ran MiXCR on the reads and lists one entry per CDR3 protein. The sample carries 120,000 or so distinct CDR3 sequences, approximately 12% recorded once. This clonotype was seen repeatedly, ten times or more. V gave up 2 bases and J gave up 3 bases, with 10 bases separating them. The V gene's germline CDR1 is LNHNV and CDR2 YYDKDF (reference sequence). The CDR3 loop spans 15 amino acids.

Source material: a population of CD138-negative cells sorted from bone marrow. The gene calls are TRBV15 and TRBJ1-4; TRBD1 might be the D (6 bases). This TCR was recovered from a donor aged 40 or older with multiple myeloma. This chain's CDR3 is CATSRNRAPNEKLFF. The CDR3 DNA sequence: TGTGCCACCAGCAGAAACAGGGCGCCTAATGAAAAACTGTTTTTT.